Listed here are 3 T cell receptor beta chains from one sample, sequenced in a study of T cell responses to AZD1222 COVID-19 vaccine. Clones were read by immunoSEQ multiplex PCR, and TCRdb kept only the in-frame ones, dropping some. The table has around 160,000 clones, roughly nine tenths seen once; the top ten hold around 4.9%. Material: peripheral blood, obtained on day 0 of AZD1222 vaccination. The receptor set was obtained from an adult in good health.

The chain combines TRBV5-3 with TRBJ1-4; no reliable D call. TRBV5-3 is placed among ORFs of uncertain function. V was shortened by 0 bases and J by 1 base, with 7 bases between the two germline ends. This CDR3 is 15 amino acids long. The CDR3 nucleotides are TGTGCCAGAAGCTTGGAGTGGGGAACTAATGAAAAACTGTTTTTT. It yields the protein CARSLEWGTNEKLFF.

This clone was recorded only once. This chain links TRBV25-1 with TRBJ1-3, with D hard to call. Germline values: CDR1 MGHDK, CDR2 SYGVNS. The CDR3 sequence is 12 residues long. The V end was cut by 3 bases, the J end by 2 bases, with 2 bases between. The CDR3 reads CASSEAGNTIYF. DNA for the CDR3: TGTGCCAGCAGTGAGGCTGGAAACACCATATATTTT.

The chain couples TRBV18 to TRBJ2-2, with 14 bases matching TRBD2. The V segment lost 4 bases and the J segment 6 bases; nucleotides outside the gene matches: 1. This CDR3 has 15 amino acids. Per the germline V gene, CDR1 is KGHSH and CDR2 is LQKENI. The CDR3 here is CASSLGLAGAGELFF. For the CDR3, the DNA is TGTGCCAGCTCACTGGGACTAGCGGGAGCCGGGGAGCTGTTTTTT.